The present TCR beta chain was sequenced within a study of OX40 agonist ivuxolimab in advanced cancers. Study-wide background: Earlier treatment with anti-PD-1, anti-PD-L1 or anti-CTLA-4 was permitted, and about 40% had received some.

Method: immunoSEQ multiplex PCR; TCRdb's copy keeps in-frame clones and lacks some. Altogether around 14,000 clones are present, about 90% being singletons, with the ten largest covering 20% to 30%. Trimming removed 3 bases from V and 1 base from J, with 12 bases in between. Germline lookup yields CDR1 MNHEY and CDR2 SMNVEV (reference sequence). The length of the CDR3 is 15 residues. Details on this clone: The antigen is not known.

Study-wide findings and caveats: People who partly responded at 0.1-3.0 mg/kg had some of the least clonal expansion seen.

The clonotype was recovered from an adult with an advanced solid tumor such as melanoma, head and neck, liver or kidney cancer. The chain links TRBV27 to TRBJ1-1, with D possibly matching TRBD1 (6 bases). The source was CD4+ or CD8+ T cells sorted from blood, collected in a trial of the OX40 agonist ivuxolimab. The CDR3: CASSFRGGGNTEAFF. The CDR3 region has the DNA TGTGCCAGCAGTTTCAGGGGAGGGGGGAACACTGAAGCTTTCTTT.